The rows below give T cell receptor beta chains drawn from one sample of a study of blood T cells in healthy people across ages. TCRdb reanalysed the 5' RACE reads using MiXCR and keeps one entry per CDR3 protein. Here the sample spans about 640,000 distinct CDR3 sequences, roughly 50% being singletons. The specimen was blood. These receptor sequences come from a man between 60 and 75 years old in good health. The CDR3 runs from the conserved cysteine through the conserved F or W. The D gene is left open where the match is weak. A clone size is listed for some rows: how often the clone was seen (once, few, many), or a class if it is expanded.

>-|-|TRBV5-1|TRBJ2-7
TGCGCCAGCAGCCTCGGACTGCAGGGGAACTACAATGAGCAGTACTTC
CASSLGLQGNYNEQYF
>TRBD1|few|TRBV7-2|TRBJ2-1
TGTGCCAGCAGCAAACGTGCACAGGGGGCCCTGGGAGAGCAGTTCTTC
CASSKRAQGALGEQFF
>-|-|TRBV10-3|TRBJ2-1
TGTGCCATCAGTCATGAGGGGGGCTCCTACAATGAGCAGTTCTTC
CAISHEGGSYNEQFF
>TRBD1|few|TRBV20-1|TRBJ2-5
TGCAGTGCTAGTATCGGGACAGGGGCGGAGACCCAGTACTTC
CSASIGTGAETQYF
>TRBD1|-|TRBV5-1|TRBJ2-5
TGCGCCAGCAGGAAGAGTTGGACAGGGCAAGAGACCCAGTACTTC
CASRKSWTGQETQYF
>-|-|TRBV7-2|TRBJ2-3
TGTGCCAGCAGCTCCCCTTTTGGGGATACGCAGTATTTT
CASSSPFGDTQYF
>-|-|TRBV29-1|TRBJ2-6
TGCAGCGTTGAAGAACAATCTGGGGCCAACGTCCTGACTTTC
CSVEEQSGANVLTF
>TRBD1|-|TRBV5-1|TRBJ2-1
TGCGCCAGCAGTCCTCTCCGGGACAGCTCCTACAATGAGCAGTTCTTC
CASSPLRDSSYNEQFF
>-|-|TRBV2|TRBJ2-3
TGTGCCAGCAGCGACTTCGATACGCAGTATTTT
CASSDFDTQYF
>TRBD1|-|TRBV20-1|TRBJ2-3
TGCAGTGCGAGGGACAGGGGGTGGTCAGATACGCAGTATTTT
CSARDRGWSDTQYF
>TRBD1|-|TRBV11-2|TRBJ2-7
TGTGCCAGCAGTCGGACAGGGACCTACGAGCAGTACTTC
CASSRTGTYEQYF
>TRBD1|-|TRBV29-1|TRBJ2-2
TGCAGCGTTGATCAGGGGGCCCTTACGAACACCGGGGAGCTGTTTTTT
CSVDQGALTNTGELFF
>TRBD1|-|TRBV10-3|TRBJ1-1
TGTGCCATCAGTACCGGACAGGAGAACACTGAAGCTTTCTTT
CAISTGQENTEAFF
>-|-|TRBV15|TRBJ2-3
TGTGCCACCAGCCGAGGGACCAGCACAGATACGCAGTATTTT
CATSRGTSTDTQYF
>TRBD1|-|TRBV25-1|TRBJ2-3
TGTGCCACCGGGACAGTAAACACAGATACGCAGTATTTT
CATGTVNTDTQYF